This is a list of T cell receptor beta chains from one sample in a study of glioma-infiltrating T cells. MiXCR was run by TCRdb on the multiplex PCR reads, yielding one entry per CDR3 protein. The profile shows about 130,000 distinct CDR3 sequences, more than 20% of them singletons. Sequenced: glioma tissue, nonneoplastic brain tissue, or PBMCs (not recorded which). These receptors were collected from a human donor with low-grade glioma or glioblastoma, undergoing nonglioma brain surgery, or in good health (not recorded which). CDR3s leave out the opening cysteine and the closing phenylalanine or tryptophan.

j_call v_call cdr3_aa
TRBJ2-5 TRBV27 ASSLLGGSSSETQY
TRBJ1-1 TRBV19 ACQDTEAF
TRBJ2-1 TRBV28 ASRISGSEQF
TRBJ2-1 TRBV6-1 ASSAAEHYNEQF
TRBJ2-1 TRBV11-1 ASSLGAERMVNEQF
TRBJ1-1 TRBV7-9 ASSSEMVTEAF
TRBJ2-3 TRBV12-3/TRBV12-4 ASHSGRDTQY
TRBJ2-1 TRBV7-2 ASSLAGQGYEQF
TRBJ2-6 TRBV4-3 ASSLGTGPGANVLT
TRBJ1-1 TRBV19 ASSPGQPGNTEAF
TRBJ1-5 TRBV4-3 ASSYTGDPNQPQH
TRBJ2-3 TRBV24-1 ATSTSGDADTQY
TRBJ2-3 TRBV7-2 ASSLNIAGGSDTQY
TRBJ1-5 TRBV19 ASSILWGASNQPQH
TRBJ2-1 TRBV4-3 ASSQDSWSDYNEQF
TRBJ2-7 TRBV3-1 ASSQGSSLSYEQY
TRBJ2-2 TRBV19 ASRTFSSSGLF
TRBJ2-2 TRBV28 ASSPGQGANTGELF
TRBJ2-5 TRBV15 ATSRGNVWYQETQY